These T cell receptor beta chains were read from a single sample in a study of Ad26.COV2.S vaccination and SARS-CoV-2 variants. Clones were read by immunoSEQ multiplex PCR, and TCRdb kept only the in-frame ones, dropping some. The sample lists 330,000 or so clones, roughly nine tenths occurring once. This sample comprised peripheral blood, obtained in a trial of Ad26.COV2.S vaccine versus placebo. Receptors were obtained from a person aged 18-60 years who received the Ad26.COV2.S COVID-19 vaccine or a placebo. Both conserved end residues are part of each CDR3. D genes are given only for firm matches. Not every row has a clone size; where given, it reads once, few, many or a size class.

V gene	J gene	D gene	clone size	CDR3 DNA	CDR3 protein
TRBV7-2	TRBJ1-1	.	.	TGTGCCAGCAGCTTCGCGCTCGGGACCCCGGGACCTCCTAACACTGAAGCTTTCTTT	CASSFALGTPGPPNTEAFF
TRBV30	TRBJ1-2	.	.	TGTGCCTGGAGTTTCAGCTATGGCTACACCTTC	CAWSFSYGYTF
TRBV6-2/TRBV6-3	TRBJ1-3	.	.	TGTGCCAGCAGTTACTCCACGGGGTCTAGAAAATCTTCTGGAAACACCATATATTTT	CASSYSTGSRKSSGNTIYF
TRBV6-6	TRBJ1-1	.	.	TGTGCCAGCACTACAGGGCGGGACACTGAAGCTTTCTTT	CASTTGRDTEAFF
TRBV7-8	TRBJ1-2	.	.	TGTGCCAGCAGCTTAATTCCAGGGAACTATGGCTACACCTTC	CASSLIPGNYGYTF
TRBV19	TRBJ2-3	TRBD1	.	TGTGCCAGTAGTATAGGTTTTGGACAGGGGGCTCTCTTCACAGATACGCAGTATTTT	CASSIGFGQGALFTDTQYF
TRBV11-3	TRBJ1-1	.	.	TGTGCCAGCAGCCGCGGAGGGTGGGACACCCCAGAGAACACTGAAGCTTTCTTT	CASSRGGWDTPENTEAFF
TRBV12-5	TRBJ2-4	.	.	TGTGCTAGTGGTTTGTCAAGGACCGCCCGCTTC	CASGLSRTARF
TRBV14	TRBJ1-1	.	once	TGTGCCAGCAGCCAAGTGATGGGGAACACTGAAGCTTTCTTT	CASSQVMGNTEAFF
TRBV3-1/TRBV3-2	TRBJ1-5	.	.	TGTGCCAGCAGCCAAGAACCCCATCAGCCCCAGCATTTT	CASSQEPHQPQHF
TRBV19	TRBJ1-4	.	.	TGTGCCAGTACCCGACACAAAACTAATGAAAAACTGTTTTTT	CASTRHKTNEKLFF
TRBV19	TRBJ1-5	.	.	TGTGCCAGTAGTATTGCTGGGGGGACCGTTAAAAGTACCTATAGCAATCAGCCCCAGCATTTT	CASSIAGGTVKSTYSNQPQHF
TRBV5-4	TRBJ1-3	.	.	TGTGCCAGCAGCTTGGGGGGCTTGGAGGCGGCTTCTGGAAACACCATATATTTT	CASSLGGLEAASGNTIYF
TRBV18	TRBJ2-3	.	.	TGTGCCAGCTCACCACGACGCACAGATACGCAGTATTTT	CASSPRRTDTQYF
TRBV11-3	TRBJ1-1	.	.	TGTGCCAGCAGCCAGGACCTGAACACTGAAGCTTTCTTT	CASSQDLNTEAFF